The next 8 T cell receptor beta chains were all read from a single sample in a study of Graves' ophthalmopathy and Graves' hyperthyroidism. Amplification of the TCR beta CDR3 regions used RNA transcripts (as template). The authors performed first-round RT-PCR with HTBI primers and then a second-round multiplex PCR. TCRdb re-called the multiplex PCR reads through MiXCR, storing one row per CDR3 protein. The repertoire holds roughly 400,000 distinct CDR3 sequences, with approximately 16% as singletons. What was sequenced was peripheral blood. The receptors shown here come from a woman aged 18-29 years with Graves' ophthalmopathy.

The sample holds many counts of this clonotype. The chain joins TRBV30 to TRBJ1-1; D is ambiguous. V was shortened by 3 bases and J by 6 bases, with 11 bases between the two germline ends. Germline V gene lookup returns CDR1 GTSNPN and CDR2 SVGIG (reference sequence). CDR3 length: 12 amino acids. CDR3 DNA: TGTGCCTGGAGCTCGTCTGCTCCTGAAGCTTTCTTT. Its translation: CAWSSSAPEAFF.

The chain has TRBV28 and TRBJ1-5, with D unresolved. The CDR3 spans 14 residues. V lost 2 bases and J 4 bases, leaving 9 bases between the germline ends. Germline CDR1 MDHEN, CDR2 SYDVKM. The CDR3 DNA reads TGTGCCAGCAGTTTAAGGGCCCGTAATCAGCCCCAGCATTTT. Protein product: CASSLRARNQPQHF.

There are many counts of this clonotype. The J gene is TRBJ2-2, the V gene TRBV6-1; maybe TRBD2 (6 bases). The CDR3 covers 14 residues. The V gene's germline CDR1 is MNHNS and CDR2 SASEGT. Trimming stripped 10 bases from V and 4 bases from J, with 16 bases between. The chain's CDR3 is CATQTSWGTGELFF. Here the CDR3 DNA reads TGTGCCACCCAGACTAGTTGGGGCACCGGGGAGCTGTTTTTT.

This clonotype was seen at least ten times. The chain employs TRBV6-5 and TRBJ1-2, with 7 bases lining up with TRBD1. The V segment lost 6 bases and the J segment 3 bases; nucleotides outside the gene matches: 4. This CDR3 spans 13 amino acids. The germline V gene encodes CDR1 MNHEY and CDR2 SVGAGI. CDR3 sequence: CASSIGTDYGYTF. The CDR3 coding sequence is TGTGCCAGCAGCATCGGGACAGACTATGGCTACACCTTC.

In its sample, this clonotype was seen many times. The chain employs TRBV6-2 or TRBV6-3 and TRBJ2-3, with a possible D match to TRBD1 (6 bases). This CDR3 has 16 amino acids. The V end lost 0 bases, the J end lost 5 bases, and 15 bases lay between the germline ends. CDR1 is MNHEY and CDR2 is SVGEGT in the germline V gene. The CDR3 sequence is CASSYSGRDTGDTQYF. CDR3 sequence (DNA): TGTGCCAGCAGTTACTCGGGCAGGGACACGGGAGATACGCAGTATTTT.

In its sample, this clonotype was seen many times. V is TRBV11-2 and J is TRBJ1-3, with TRBD1 matching 9 bases. With V trimmed by 1 base and J by 4 bases, 5 bases remained unmatched. This CDR3 spans 16 amino acids. Germline V gene lookup returns CDR1 SGHAT and CDR2 FQNNGV. As DNA, the CDR3 is TGTGCCAGCAGCTTAGTGGGACAGGGTACGGGAAACACCATATATTTT. This codes for CASSLVGQGTGNTIYF.

About this clonotype itself: A much larger clone lies a single base off, so this may be a read error. The chain has TRBV7-2 and TRBJ2-7; TRBD2 agrees at 12 bases. The CDR3 length is 14 residues. Germline V gives CDR1 SGHTA, CDR2 FQGNSA. The CDR3 nucleotides read TGTGCCAGCACCCAGGGACTAGCGGGTTACGAGCGGTACTTC. It yields the protein CASTQGLAGYERYF.

This clonotype came up many times. This may be a read error, as it is one base from a much larger clone. The chain couples TRBV7-2 to TRBJ2-2; D perhaps matches TRBD2 (6 bases). The CDR3 spans 14 residues. Germline CDR1 is SGHTA and CDR2 is FQGNSA. The CDR3 coding sequence is TGTGCCAGCAGCATCAGACAGTACACCGGGGGGCTGTTTTTT. Translating it yields CASSIRQYTGGLFF.